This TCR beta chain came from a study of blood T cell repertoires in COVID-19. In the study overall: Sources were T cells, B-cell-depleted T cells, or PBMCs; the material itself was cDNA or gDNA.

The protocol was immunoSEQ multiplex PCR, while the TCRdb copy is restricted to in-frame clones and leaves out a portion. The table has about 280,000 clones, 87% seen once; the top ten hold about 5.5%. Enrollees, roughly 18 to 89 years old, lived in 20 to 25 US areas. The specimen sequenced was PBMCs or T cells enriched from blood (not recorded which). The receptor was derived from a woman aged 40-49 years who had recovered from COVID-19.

The DNA for the CDR3 is TGTGCCAGCAGTTTGGACAGTGGAAACACCATATATTTT. It codes for CASSLDSGNTIYF. The rearrangement joins TRBV6-6 to TRBJ1-3, with D perhaps TRBD1 (6 bases). Trimming stripped 4 bases from V and 3 bases from J, with 7 bases between. Germline CDR1 and CDR2: MNHNY and SVGAGI (reference sequence). The CDR3 length is 13 residues.